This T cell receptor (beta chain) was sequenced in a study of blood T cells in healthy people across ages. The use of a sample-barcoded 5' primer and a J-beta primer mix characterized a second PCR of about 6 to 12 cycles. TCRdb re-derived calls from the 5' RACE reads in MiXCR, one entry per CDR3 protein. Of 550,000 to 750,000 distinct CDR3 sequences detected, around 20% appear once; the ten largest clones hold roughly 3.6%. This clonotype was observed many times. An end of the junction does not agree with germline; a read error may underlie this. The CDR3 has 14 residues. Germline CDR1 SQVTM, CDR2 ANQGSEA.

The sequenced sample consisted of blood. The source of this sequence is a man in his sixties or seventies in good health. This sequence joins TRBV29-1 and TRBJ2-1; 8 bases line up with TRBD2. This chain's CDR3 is CSVDGSGMGNEQFF. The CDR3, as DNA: TGCAGTGTTGACGGTAGCGGGATGGGTAATGAGCAGTTCTTC.